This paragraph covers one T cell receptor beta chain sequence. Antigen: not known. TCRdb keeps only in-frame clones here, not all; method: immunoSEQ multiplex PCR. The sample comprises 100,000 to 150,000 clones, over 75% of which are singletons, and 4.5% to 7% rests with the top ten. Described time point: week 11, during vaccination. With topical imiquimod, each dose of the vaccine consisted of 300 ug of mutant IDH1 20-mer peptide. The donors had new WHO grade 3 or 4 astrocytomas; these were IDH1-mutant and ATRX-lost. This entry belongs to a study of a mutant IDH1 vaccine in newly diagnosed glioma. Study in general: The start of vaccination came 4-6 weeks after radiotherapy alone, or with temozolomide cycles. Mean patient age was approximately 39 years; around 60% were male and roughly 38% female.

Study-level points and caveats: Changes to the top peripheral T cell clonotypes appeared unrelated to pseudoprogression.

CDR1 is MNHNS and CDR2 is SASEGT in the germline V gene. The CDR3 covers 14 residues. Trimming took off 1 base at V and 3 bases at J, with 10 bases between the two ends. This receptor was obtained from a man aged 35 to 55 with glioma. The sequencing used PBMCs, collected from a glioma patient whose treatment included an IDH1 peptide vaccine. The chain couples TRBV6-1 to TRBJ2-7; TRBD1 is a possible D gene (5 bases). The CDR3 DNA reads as TGTGCCAGCAGTGAAGTTACAGGTAACTACGAGCAGTACTTC. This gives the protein CASSEVTGNYEQYF.